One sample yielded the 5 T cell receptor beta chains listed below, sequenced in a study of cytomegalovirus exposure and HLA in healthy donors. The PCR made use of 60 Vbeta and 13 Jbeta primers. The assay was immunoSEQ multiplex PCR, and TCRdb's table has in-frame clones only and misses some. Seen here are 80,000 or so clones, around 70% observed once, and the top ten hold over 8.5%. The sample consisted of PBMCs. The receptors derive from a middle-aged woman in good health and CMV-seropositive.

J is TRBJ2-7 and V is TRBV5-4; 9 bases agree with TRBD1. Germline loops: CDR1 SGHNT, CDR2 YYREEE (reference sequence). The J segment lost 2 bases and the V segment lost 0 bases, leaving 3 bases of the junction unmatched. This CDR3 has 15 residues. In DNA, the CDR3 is TGTGCCAGCAGCTTGGGGGGACAGGGAACCTACGAGCAGTACTTC. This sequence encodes CASSLGGQGTYEQYF.

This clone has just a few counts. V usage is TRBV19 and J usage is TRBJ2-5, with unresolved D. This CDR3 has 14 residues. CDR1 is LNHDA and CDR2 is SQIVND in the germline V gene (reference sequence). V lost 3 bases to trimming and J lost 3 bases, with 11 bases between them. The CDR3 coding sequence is TGTGCCAGTAGTATCTCGGCTAGGAAAGAGACCCAGTACTTC. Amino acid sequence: CASSISARKETQYF.

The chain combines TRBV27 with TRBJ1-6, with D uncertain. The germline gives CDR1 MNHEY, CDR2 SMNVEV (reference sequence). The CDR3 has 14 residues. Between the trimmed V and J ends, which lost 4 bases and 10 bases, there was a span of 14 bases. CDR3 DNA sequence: TGTGCCAGCAGTTCGGAGGGATGGCCCTCACCCCTCCACTTT. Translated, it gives CASSSEGWPSPLHF.

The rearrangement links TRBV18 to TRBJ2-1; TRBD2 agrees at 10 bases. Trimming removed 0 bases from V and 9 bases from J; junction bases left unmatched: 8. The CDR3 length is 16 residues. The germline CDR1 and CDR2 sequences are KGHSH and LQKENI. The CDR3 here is CASSPPFLAGEGEQFF. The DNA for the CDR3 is TGTGCCAGCTCACCACCCTTTCTAGCGGGGGAAGGTGAGCAGTTCTTC.

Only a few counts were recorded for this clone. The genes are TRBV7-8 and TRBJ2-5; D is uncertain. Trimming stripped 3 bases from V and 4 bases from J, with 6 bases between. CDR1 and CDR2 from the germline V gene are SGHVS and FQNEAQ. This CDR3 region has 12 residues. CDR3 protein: CASSFLLETQYF. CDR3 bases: TGTGCCAGCAGCTTTCTACTAGAGACCCAGTACTTC.